This entry lists 23 T cell receptor beta chains sequenced from one sample in a study of blood T cell repertoires in COVID-19. Clones were read by immunoSEQ multiplex PCR, and TCRdb kept only the in-frame ones, dropping some. The table records roughly 250,000 clones, approximately 91% of them present only once. The source material was PBMCs or T cells enriched from blood (not recorded which). The receptors shown here come from a woman aged 40-49 years with acute COVID-19.

The V and J genes are TRBV10-3 and TRBJ2-5, with D perhaps matching TRBD1 (6 bases). This CDR3 region has 15 residues. Germline lookup yields CDR1 ENHRY and CDR2 SYGVKD. The V end lost 2 bases, the J end lost 7 bases, and 17 bases lay between the germline ends. The chain's CDR3 is CAISEGTQGVGTQYF. CDR3 nucleotides: TGTGCCATCAGTGAGGGGACACAGGGTGTTGGGACCCAGTACTTC.

The chain has TRBV6-5 and TRBJ2-7; D remains ambiguous. CDR1 is MNHEY and CDR2 is SVGAGI in the germline V gene. The ends were cut back, 10 bases at V and 3 bases at J, with 13 bases in the middle. The CDR3 is made up of 12 amino acids. As DNA, the CDR3 is TGTGCCACCGGAATAGCCCACTACGAGCAGTACTTC. As protein: CATGIAHYEQYF.

The genes are TRBV2 and TRBJ2-5; TRBD2 matches 11 bases. In germline, CDR1 is SNHLY, CDR2 FYNNEI. This CDR3 has 17 amino acids. The V and J ends lost 1 base and 2 bases, in that order; junction bases with no gene match: 6. The chain's CDR3 is CASSEGVTSGEQETQYF. The CDR3 nucleotides read TGTGCCAGCAGTGAAGGGGTGACTAGCGGGGAACAAGAGACCCAGTACTTC.

This clone was counted between two and nine times. The chain links TRBV4-2 to TRBJ2-7; 14 bases align to TRBD2. This CDR3 has 16 amino acids. J gave up 6 bases and V 4 bases, and 8 bases lay outside the gene matches. Germline assignment: CDR1 LGHNA and CDR2 YNFKEQ. CDR3 nucleotides: TGTGCCAGCAGCCGCGGGACTAGCGGGAGAAGCGGCGAGCAGTACTTC. It encodes CASSRGTSGRSGEQYF.

CDR3 nucleotide sequence: TGTGCCAGCAGCCCCCATATAGCGGGAGAATTTACAGATACGCAGTATTTT. Translated: CASSPHIAGEFTDTQYF. The chain has TRBV7-6 and TRBJ2-3, with 9 bases that match TRBD2. V lost 5 bases to trimming and J lost 3 bases; unmatched junction nucleotides: 12. The CDR3 totals 17 residues. The germline CDR1 and CDR2 sequences are SGHVS and FNYEAQ. The complete variable domain, with remaining parts taken from reference TRBV7-6 and TRBJ2-3, reads GAGVSQSPRYKVTKRGQDVALRCDPISGHVSLYWYRQALGQGPEFLTYFNYEAQQDKSGLPNDRFSAERPEGSISTLTIQRTEQRDSAMYRCASSPHIAGEFTDTQYFGPGTRLTVL.

Only a few counts were recorded for this clone. The chain is built from TRBV19 and TRBJ2-7, with a weak D call TRBD2 (5 bases). Germline loops: CDR1 LNHDA, CDR2 SQIVND (reference sequence). Trimming removed 4 bases from V and 3 bases from J, with 19 bases in between. The CDR3 runs 16 residues. The CDR3 region is CASSKGGSGADYEQYF. The CDR3 DNA reads TGTGCCAGTAGTAAAGGTGGGAGCGGCGCAGACTACGAGCAGTACTTC.

V and J are TRBV28 and TRBJ2-7; D possibly corresponds to TRBD1 (5 bases). Per germline, CDR1 MDHEN and CDR2 SYDVKM. The CDR3 is 12 residues long. Trimming cost V 7 bases and J 6 bases, with 13 bases left between them. The CDR3 protein is CASTDSQGEQYF. CDR3 DNA sequence: TGTGCCAGCACCGACTCGCAGGGCGAGCAGTACTTC.

The chain employs TRBV20-1 and TRBJ2-5; D gene unclear. Between the trimmed V and J ends, which lost 6 bases and 7 bases, there was a span of 12 bases. The germline V gene encodes CDR1 DFQATT and CDR2 SNEGSKA (reference sequence). The length of the CDR3 is 11 residues. CDR3 sequence reads: CSAPDIGTQYF. CDR3 DNA sequence: TGCAGTGCCCCCGACATAGGGACCCAGTACTTC.

V gene TRBV6-5 combines with J gene TRBJ1-2, with D possibly being TRBD1 (6 bases). Looked up from germline, CDR1 is MNHEY and CDR2 is SVGAGI. The CDR3 contains 12 residues. Trimming pared 9 bases from V and 8 bases from J, leaving 16 bases between. The CDR3 loop reads CASTTGPKGYTF. The CDR3 DNA reads TGTGCCAGTACGACAGGCCCCAAGGGCTACACCTTC.

V is TRBV15 and J is TRBJ2-1, with TRBD2 matching over 7 bases. Germline values: CDR1 LNHNV, CDR2 YYDKDF (reference sequence). With 0 bases clipped from V and 7 bases from J, the junction kept 12 bases outside the gene matches. The CDR3 runs to 17 residues. The CDR3 nucleotides read TGTGCCACCAGCAGAGATGGATGGGCCCCGGGGGGAAATGAGCAGTTCTTC. Residues: CATSRDGWAPGGNEQFF.

CDR3 protein: CAISVSDRDYEQYF. CDR3 nucleotide sequence: TGTGCCATCAGTGTTTCCGACAGGGACTACGAGCAGTACTTC. The J gene is TRBJ2-7, the V gene TRBV10-3, with 7 bases lining up with TRBD1. J was trimmed by 3 bases and V by 4 bases; bases with no gene match: 6. The CDR3 runs to 14 residues. Germline CDR1 ENHRY, CDR2 SYGVKD.

The chain combines TRBV19 with TRBJ1-4; TRBD1 matches at 12 bases. Germline V CDR1 and CDR2: LNHDA, SQIVND (reference sequence). The trim removed 4 bases at V and 6 bases at J, leaving 9 bases unmatched. This CDR3 is built from 17 residues. The DNA of the CDR3 is TGTGCCAGTAGTACACTGGGACAGGGGGCGCAAGATGAAAAACTGTTTTTT. Its protein is CASSTLGQGAQDEKLFF.

The rearrangement uses TRBV4-3 and TRBJ1-2; D is perhaps TRBD1 (5 bases). The CDR3 runs 14 residues. The V end lost 1 base, the J end lost 4 bases, and 10 bases lay between the germline ends. Germline assignment: CDR1 LGHNA and CDR2 YSLEER. The CDR3 protein is CASSQAGRTYGYTF. The CDR3 region has the DNA TGCGCCAGCAGCCAAGCAGGGAGGACCTATGGCTACACCTTC.

V and J are TRBV18 and TRBJ2-3, with 8 bases aligning to TRBD1. Germline V lookup: CDR1 KGHSH, CDR2 LQKENI. The CDR3 is made up of 17 amino acids. V gave up 3 bases and J gave up 6 bases; unmatched junction bases: 14. DNA of the CDR3: TGTGCCAGCTCACCCCCCCCCGGGCAGGGGGCCGGGGATACGCAGTATTTT. This sequence encodes CASSPPPGQGAGDTQYF.

The V and J genes are TRBV28 and TRBJ1-5, with TRBD1 as a possible D gene (6 bases). This CDR3 contains 16 residues. Between the trimmed V and J ends, which lost 2 bases and 1 base, there was a span of 12 bases. Germline V gene sequence: CDR1 MDHEN, CDR2 SYDVKM. CDR3 protein: CASSLGDRTSNQPQHF. The CDR3 DNA is TGTGCCAGCAGTTTAGGCGACAGGACCAGCAATCAGCCCCAGCATTTT.

The CDR3 nucleotides are TGTGCCAGCAGCTCGGGACAGGGGGCTGAAGGGGAGCTGTTTTTT. The encoded protein is CASSSGQGAEGELFF. This chain links TRBV7-9 with TRBJ2-2; TRBD1 matches 12 bases. The CDR3 sequence is 15 residues long. Germline CDR1 reads SEHNR; CDR2 reads FQNEAQ (reference sequence). V was pared by 4 bases and J by 8 bases, with 5 bases of the junction left unmatched.

CDR3 sequence reads: CASSLDRAGNSPLHF. The DNA of the CDR3 is TGCGCCAGCAGCTTGGACAGGGCTGGGAATTCACCCCTCCACTTT. V is TRBV5-1 and J is TRBJ1-6; possibly TRBD1 for D (6 bases). V lost 0 bases, J lost 7 bases, and 11 bases lay in between. CDR1 and CDR2 from the germline V gene are SGHRS and YFSETQ. There are 15 residues in the CDR3.

The chain has TRBV19 and TRBJ1-2, with 7 positions matching TRBD1. V lost 4 bases to trimming and J lost 6 bases; unmatched junction nucleotides: 8. Germline assignment: CDR1 LNHDA and CDR2 SQIVND (reference sequence). The CDR3 sequence is 14 residues long. The CDR3 region has the DNA TGTGCCAGTAGTAGTCTAAGGGACAGAAATGGCTACACCTTC. Encoded protein: CASSSLRDRNGYTF.

V usage is TRBV5-4 and J usage is TRBJ2-3; D possibly corresponds to TRBD1 (6 bases). Between the trimmed V and J ends, which lost 6 bases and 5 bases, there was a span of 16 bases. The germline CDR1 and CDR2 sequences are SGHNT and YYREEE (reference sequence). The CDR3 sequence is 14 residues long. The DNA for the CDR3 is TGTGCCAGCAAGGGGACACCCCTAAGAGATACGCAGTATTTT. Its translation: CASKGTPLRDTQYF.

The chain employs TRBV28 and TRBJ1-6; 10 bases are shared with TRBD1. The junction had 1 base not matched to a gene; V was cut back by 6 bases and J by 5 bases. The length of the CDR3 is 14 residues. CDR1 is MDHEN and CDR2 is SYDVKM in the germline V gene. CDR3 sequence (DNA): TGTGCCAGCAGGGACAGGGGGAATAATTCACCCCTCCACTTT. Amino acid sequence: CASRDRGNNSPLHF.

The V call is TRBV9, the J call TRBJ1-5, with TRBD1 matching over 7 bases. CDR3 length equals 14 residues. Germline V gives CDR1 SGDLS, CDR2 YYNGEE. With V trimmed by 3 bases and J by 1 base, 1 base remained unmatched. For the CDR3, the DNA is TGTGCCAGCAGCGCACAGGGGAGCAATCAGCCCCAGCATTTT. Its translation: CASSAQGSNQPQHF.

The V gene is TRBV2, the J gene TRBJ1-1; the D is unclear. The V end lost 6 bases, the J end lost 3 bases, and 11 bases lay between the germline ends. Germline V gene sequence: CDR1 SNHLY, CDR2 FYNNEI. This CDR3 is built from 13 residues. CDR3 nucleotide sequence: TGTGCCAGCAGATTAGAACAGTACACTGAAGCTTTCTTT. Amino acids: CASRLEQYTEAFF.

The J gene is TRBJ1-5, the V gene TRBV18, with TRBD1 identical over 11 bases. Germline-derived CDR1 and CDR2 are KGHSH and LQKENI. This CDR3 contains 16 residues. The V segment lost 2 bases and the J segment 7 bases; nucleotides outside the gene matches: 7. In nucleotides, the CDR3 is TGTGCCAGCTCACCAGGGGACAGGGGGGTAGGGCAGCCCCAGCATTTT. This codes for CASSPGDRGVGQPQHF. Based on the CDR3 plus reference TRBV18 and TRBJ1-5, the full variable domain is NAGVMQNPRHLVRRRGQEARLRCSPMKGHSHVYWYRQLPEEGLKFMVYLQKENIIDESGMPKERFSAEFPKEGPSILRIQQVVRGDSAAYFCASSPGDRGVGQPQHFGDGTRLSIL.